A selection of T cell receptor beta chains follows, all from one sample in a study of identical twins. One entry per CDR3 protein results from TCRdb running MiXCR on the 5' RACE reads. The table lists about 200,000 distinct CDR3 sequences, 6.5% to 8% of them singletons. Another study also made use of these data, one on T cells expressing NK-cell markers.

The sequencing input was CD8+ T cells sorted from blood. The source of these receptors is a woman aged 18-29 years in good health. CDR3s include the opening cysteine and the closing phenylalanine or tryptophan.

V: TRBV11-2
J: TRBJ1-5
CDR3: CASGRRIGNQPQHF

V: TRBV7-9
J: TRBJ1-2
CDR3: CASSSDQFSIGYTF

V: TRBV5-6
J: TRBJ2-7
CDR3: CASSAAFTRGSYEQYF

V: TRBV27
J: TRBJ2-1
CDR3: CASKAPFLAGGFNEQFF

V: TRBV10-3
J: TRBJ1-1
CDR3: CAISEGPARTYTEAFF

V: TRBV7-9
J: TRBJ2-5
CDR3: CASSLGKGETQYF

V: TRBV12-3/TRBV12-4
J: TRBJ2-3
CDR3: CASSTGTGPTDTQYF

V: TRBV4-3
J: TRBJ2-7
CDR3: CASSQVERGWEQYF

V: TRBV27
J: TRBJ1-5
CDR3: CASSAGGGTQPQHF

V: TRBV2
J: TRBJ2-7
CDR3: CASSDGAGGHEQYF

V: TRBV19
J: TRBJ2-7
CDR3: CASSMGTGEFYEQYF